Shown below are 2 T cell receptor beta chains from a single sample sequenced in a study of T cell responses to AZD1222 COVID-19 vaccine. Clones were sequenced by immunoSEQ multiplex PCR, and TCRdb holds only the in-frame ones, with some missing. The sample has about 130,000 clones; roughly 90% are singletons. The source material was peripheral blood, sampled on day 0 of AZD1222 vaccination. Receptors were obtained from an adult in good health.

The chain recombines TRBV5-5 with TRBJ1-1, with 8 nucleotides matching TRBD1. CDR1 and CDR2 (germline): SGHKS, YYEKEE (reference sequence). Trimming cost V 2 bases and J 4 bases; bases outside gene matches: 4. CDR3 size: 14 residues. The CDR3: CASSLTGGSTEAFF. CDR3 DNA: TGTGCCAGCAGCTTAACAGGGGGGAGCACTGAAGCTTTCTTT.

CDR3 protein: CASRLRLANSYEQYF. As DNA, the CDR3 is TGTGCCAGCAGACTCCGACTAGCGAACTCCTACGAGCAGTACTTC. J is TRBJ2-7 and V is TRBV28; 8 bases match TRBD2. Germline values: CDR1 MDHEN, CDR2 SYDVKM. CDR3 length: 15 amino acids. After removal of 6 bases from V and 0 bases from J, the junction contained 7 bases not matched to a gene. The variable domain in full, with the rest retrieved from reference TRBV28 and TRBJ2-7, is DVKVTQSSRYLVKRTGEKVFLECVQDMDHENMFWYRQDPGLGLRLIYFSYDVKMKEKGDIPEGYSVSREKKERFSLILESASTNQTSMYLCASRLRLANSYEQYFGPGTRLTVT.